The clone carrying this TCR beta chain was found many times. Its antigen is currently unknown. The sample comes from a study of neurological immune-mediated disorders. Broader study findings: There were no CDR3 amino acid sequences shared by expanded clones across subjects, a result suggesting private repertoires in all groups.

Germline assignment: CDR1 MNHEY and CDR2 SVGAGI. This CDR3 contains 16 residues. V was pared by 0 bases and J by 7 bases, with 16 bases between. A 10-nucleotide random UMI tagged transcripts in template-switch 5'RACE cDNA synthesis. Sequencing runs each yielded over 180 million TCR-beta sequences from 15-18 subjects. TCRdb re-derived calls from the 5' RACE reads in MiXCR, one entry per CDR3 protein. The table shows about 79,000 distinct CDR3 sequences, with less than 15% occurring only once. Libraries used 2 million unsorted PBMCs kept frozen in RNAlater. The sequencing sample was made of PBMCs. The sequence came from a woman aged 45-65 years in good health. The genes are TRBV6-5 and TRBJ2-1; tentatively, D is TRBD2 (5 bases). The CDR3 region has the DNA TGTGCCAGCAGTTACTCGACGGGGTCAGGTCAGAATGAGCAGTTCTTC. Protein: CASSYSTGSGQNEQFF.